This TCR beta chain emerged from a study of graft-versus-host responses after intestinal transplantation. Study-level background: Recipients received multivisceral, liver-intestinal, or isolated intestinal transplants. Following induction with anti-thymocyte globulin, all recipients were given tacrolimus and steroids for two to three years.

A remark on this clone: Its antigen remains unidentified.

There are 12 residues in the CDR3. V lost 2 bases to trimming and J lost 6 bases, with 8 bases between them. Germline V gene lookup returns CDR1 SGHVS and CDR2 FQNEAQ. TCRdb keeps only in-frame clones here, not all; method: immunoSEQ multiplex PCR. The sample lists about 85,000 clones, around 90% occurring once. The clonotype comes from a human donor who was the organ donor for an intestinal transplant. The chain joins TRBV7-8 to TRBJ2-7, with D unresolved. Sequenced here: unstimulated CD8+ T cells sorted from spleen or lymph node cells, sampled before transplant. The CDR3 spells CASSLPEIEQYF. The CDR3 DNA reads as TGTGCCAGCAGCTTACCGGAGATCGAGCAGTACTTC. Full variable domain (remainder filled in from reference TRBV7-8 and TRBJ2-7): GAGVSQSPRYKVAKRGQDVALRCDPISGHVSLFWYQQALGQGPEFLTYFQNEAQLDKSGLPSDRFFAERPEGSVSTLKIQRTQQEDSAVYLCASSLPEIEQYFGPGTRLTVT.